Listed here are 11 T cell receptor beta chains from one sample, sequenced in a study of blood T cell repertoires in COVID-19. Only in-frame clones appear in the TCRdb table, and some are missing; sequencing was by immunoSEQ multiplex PCR. The sample consists of fewer than 250,000 clones, approximately 91% of them appearing once. The source material was peripheral blood. These receptors came from a woman aged 60-70 years with acute or convalescent COVID-19.

The genes are TRBV2 and TRBJ2-5, with 8 bases fitting TRBD2. Trimming took 6 bases from V and 2 from J; bases not matched to a gene: 8. CDR1 and CDR2 (germline): SNHLY, FYNNEI. The CDR3 is 15 residues long. The CDR3 spells CASSSGGLTQETQYF. For the CDR3, the DNA is TGTGCCAGCAGCTCGGGGGGGCTCACGCAAGAGACCCAGTACTTC.

This clone was picked up one time. The chain uses TRBV19 and TRBJ1-3; tentative D call: TRBD1 (6 bases). The V and J ends lost 3 bases and 0 bases respectively, with 15 bases between them. Looked up from germline, CDR1 is LNHDA and CDR2 is SQIVND (reference sequence). The CDR3 is 17 residues long. CDR3 loop: CASSISRDTFSGNTIYF. The CDR3 DNA sequence: TGTGCCAGTAGTATTTCCCGGGACACCTTCTCTGGAAACACCATATATTTT.

This sequence joins TRBV10-2 and TRBJ2-3, with 8 bases aligning to TRBD2. The CDR3 is 17 amino acids. The ends lost 5 bases at V and 4 bases at J; junction bases unmatched: 14. Germline CDR1 reads WSHSY; CDR2 reads SAAADI. This CDR3 is CASSFILSGSGADTQYF. CDR3 nucleotides: TGCGCCAGCAGTTTCATCCTAAGCGGGAGCGGCGCAGATACGCAGTATTTT.

V and J are TRBV5-6 and TRBJ1-1, with D perhaps TRBD1 (5 bases). Germline V gene sequence: CDR1 SGHDT, CDR2 YYEEEE. This CDR3 has 16 residues. V lost 3 bases and J 1 base, leaving 16 bases between the germline ends. The CDR3 DNA is TGTGCCAGCAGCTCCATTTATCTAGACAGGAACACTGAAGCTTTCTTT. It codes for CASSSIYLDRNTEAFF.

The V call is TRBV20-1, the J call TRBJ1-2, with unresolved D. Germline V gene data show CDR1 as DFQATT and CDR2 as SNEGSKA (reference sequence). Deletions cut 6 bases from V and 3 bases from J, with 8 bases between. This CDR3 is built from 11 residues. The CDR3 nucleotides read TGCAGTGCCGAGTTAGACTATGGCTACACCTTC. It yields the protein CSAELDYGYTF.

The chain employs TRBV19 and TRBJ1-1, with 9 bases fitting TRBD1. This CDR3 is 12 amino acids long. V shed 9 bases and J 5 bases; nucleotides not matched to a gene: 4. Germline-derived CDR1 and CDR2 are LNHDA and SQIVND (reference sequence). The CDR3 reads CASRQGVTEAFF. The CDR3 region has the DNA TGTGCCAGCCGACAGGGGGTGACTGAAGCTTTCTTT.

The chain employs TRBV11-2 and TRBJ1-2; tentative D call: TRBD1 (6 bases). Trimming shortened V by 5 bases and J by 3 bases, and 13 bases separated the two germline ends. This CDR3 is built from 14 residues. CDR1 is SGHAT and CDR2 is FQNNGV in the germline V gene. This chain's CDR3 is CASSLTGQYYGYTF. The CDR3 nucleotides are TGTGCCAGCAGCCTGACTGGACAGTACTATGGCTACACCTTC.

The rearrangement uses TRBV27 and TRBJ2-7; 8 nucleotides line up with TRBD1. In germline, CDR1 is MNHEY, CDR2 SMNVEV (reference sequence). CDR3 length: 14 amino acids. The J segment lost 5 bases and the V segment lost 1 base, leaving 4 bases of the junction unmatched. CDR3 sequence reads: CASSLYQGAHEQYF. As DNA, the CDR3 is TGTGCCAGCAGTTTATACCAGGGGGCCCACGAGCAGTACTTC.

This rearrangement joins TRBV4-2 to TRBJ1-1, with no clear D. The CDR3 length is 16 residues. Germline CDR1 is LGHNA and CDR2 is YNFKEQ. V was pared by 2 bases and J by 1 base, with 14 bases between. This CDR3 is CASSQISNPRNTEAFF. The CDR3 nucleotides are TGTGCCAGCAGCCAAATTTCTAACCCTCGGAACACTGAAGCTTTCTTT.

The chain is built from TRBV10-3 and TRBJ2-2; the match to TRBD2 covers 9 bases. The V segment lost 4 bases and the J segment 2 bases; nucleotides outside the gene matches: 2. This CDR3 has 15 residues. CDR1 and CDR2 from the germline V gene are ENHRY and SYGVKD. The CDR3 is CAISVAGDNTGELFF. CDR3 DNA: TGTGCCATCAGTGTAGCGGGGGATAACACCGGGGAGCTGTTTTTT.

This CDR3 reads CASSFTAGYTEAFF. The CDR3 bases are TGTGCCAGCAGCTTCACAGCAGGTTACACTGAAGCTTTCTTT. The gene calls are TRBV7-9 and TRBJ1-1; no clear D. Per the germline V gene, CDR1 is SEHNR and CDR2 is FQNEAQ (reference sequence). This CDR3 region has 14 residues. Trimming cost V 3 bases and J 3 bases, with 11 bases left between them. Together with reference TRBV7-9 and TRBJ1-1, the CDR3 gives the full variable domain: DTGVSQNPRHKITKRGQNVTFRCDPISEHNRLYWYRQTLGQGPEFLTYFQNEAQLEKSRLLSDRFSAERPKGSFSTLEIQRTEQGDSAMYLCASSFTAGYTEAFFGQGTRLTVV.